The rows below give T cell receptor beta chains drawn from one sample of a study of early T cells in non-severe SARS-CoV-2 infection. TCRdb reprocessed the 5' RACE reads with MiXCR, giving one entry per CDR3 protein. The sample shows about 80,000 distinct CDR3 sequences, roughly 12% of them seen only once. This sample comprised whole blood, obtained at baseline. Source of these receptors: an adult who was a healthcare worker with PCR-confirmed SARS-CoV-2 infection or an uninfected control (not recorded which). The donor label of this sample is uncertain. Both conserved end residues are part of each CDR3. The D gene is left open where the match is weak. Size values are once, few and many counts, or a class for expanded clones, and some rows have none.

abundance,d_gene,v_gene,len,j_gene,CDR3aa,CDR3nt
many,TRBD1,TRBV10-3,14,TRBJ2-4,CAISEGQGGGIQYF,TGTGCCATCAGTGAAGGACAGGGAGGCGGCATTCAGTACTTC
few,.,TRBV20-1,10,TRBJ2-3,CSLVSHTQYF,TGCAGCTTAGTGTCGCATACGCAGTATTTT
.,.,TRBV20-1,11,TRBJ2-5,CSVSGGETQYF,TGCAGTGTAAGCGGTGGGGAGACCCAGTACTTC
few,TRBD2,TRBV2,16,TRBJ2-2,CASSRTSGSSTGELFF,TGTGCCAGCAGTCGGACTAGCGGGAGTTCTACCGGGGAGCTGTTTTTT
.,.,TRBV2,11,TRBJ2-7,CASRKEYEQYF,TGTGCCAGCCGAAAGGAATACGAGCAGTACTTC
.,.,TRBV20-1,13,TRBJ2-3,CSACTAVTDTQYF,TGCAGTGCTTGTACGGCCGTCACAGATACGCAGTATTTT
.,.,TRBV10-1,13,TRBJ2-7,CASSAGGTYEQYF,TGCGCCAGCAGTGCCGGAGGGACCTACGAGCAGTACTTC
few,TRBD2,TRBV28,17,TRBJ2-2,CASGEVAGTSGTGELFF,TGTGCCAGCGGAGAGGTGGCGGGGACTAGCGGGACCGGGGAGCTGTTTTTT
.,.,TRBV7-2,22,TRBJ1-1,CASSLARGATTASTKGNTEAFF,TGTGCCAGCAGCTTAGCGCGAGGGGCCACGACAGCTTCCACTAAAGGGAACACTGAAGCTTTCTTT
many,.,TRBV6-6,13,TRBJ1-2,CASSSKQGGGYTF,TGTGCCAGCAGCTCTAAACAGGGTGGCGGCTACACCTTC
.,.,TRBV5-4,10,TRBJ2-5,CASHQETQYF,TGTGCCAGCCACCAAGAGACCCAGTACTTC
few,.,TRBV12-3/TRBV12-4,15,TRBJ1-2,CASSLYSQIDYGYTF,TGTGCCAGCAGTTTATATTCACAGATAGACTATGGCTACACCTTC
many,.,TRBV5-1,14,TRBJ2-3,CASRGPGSTDTQYF,TGCGCCAGCAGGGGTCCGGGGAGCACAGATACGCAGTATTTT
few,TRBD1,TRBV7-9,15,TRBJ1-1,CASSLVTGTGVMAFF,TGTGCCAGCAGCTTAGTAACCGGGACAGGGGTTATGGCTTTCTTT
many,.,TRBV29-1,10,TRBJ2-5,CSVELGTQYF,TGCAGCGTTGAACTGGGGACCCAGTACTTC
many,.,TRBV9,14,TRBJ2-3,CASSVDPSTDTQYF,TGTGCCAGCAGCGTAGATCCTAGCACAGATACGCAGTATTTT
.,.,TRBV6-4,17,TRBJ2-4,CASSDYRTPLSKNIQYF,TGTGCCAGCAGTGATTATCGTACCCCCTTGTCCAAAAACATTCAGTACTTC
.,TRBD1,TRBV18,14,TRBJ1-1,CASSPDYRGTEAFF,TGTGCCAGCTCACCAGATTACAGGGGCACTGAAGCTTTCTTT
few,.,TRBV6-2/TRBV6-3,15,TRBJ2-3,CASSTRDTLGDTQYF,TGTGCCAGCAGTACTCGGGACACCCTGGGGGATACGCAGTATTTT
.,.,TRBV6-2/TRBV6-3,15,TRBJ2-1,CASSVDIRSYNEQFF,TGTGCCAGCAGCGTGGACATTCGCTCCTACAATGAGCAGTTCTTC
.,.,TRBV2,15,TRBJ2-3,CASSGLAASTDTQYF,TGTGCCAGCAGTGGGCTAGCTGCTAGCACAGATACGCAGTATTTT
.,TRBD2,TRBV4-2,14,TRBJ2-3,CASSTAGDTDTQYF,TGTGCCAGCAGCACAGCGGGGGACACAGATACGCAGTATTTT
.,.,TRBV12-5,12,TRBJ2-5,CASSGAQETQYF,TGTGCTAGTTCGGGGGCCCAAGAGACCCAGTACTTC
.,TRBD1,TRBV11-2,15,TRBJ1-2,CASSPSGDRDYGYTF,TGTGCCAGCAGCCCCAGTGGGGACAGGGACTATGGCTACACCTTC
.,.,TRBV29-1,10,TRBJ1-2,CSVQDYGYTF,TGCAGCGTTCAGGACTATGGCTACACCTTC
many,TRBD2,TRBV2,15,TRBJ2-3,CASSDLAGSADTQYF,TGTGCCAGCAGTGATCTAGCGGGGAGCGCAGATACGCAGTATTTT
many,TRBD1,TRBV11-2,15,TRBJ2-1,CASSLGQGMWNEQFF,TGTGCCAGCAGCTTGGGACAGGGGATGTGGAATGAGCAGTTCTTC
few,TRBD1,TRBV6-2/TRBV6-3,15,TRBJ1-1,CASRETGRRNTEAFF,TGTGCCAGCAGGGAGACAGGGCGGAGGAACACTGAAGCTTTCTTT
few,.,TRBV6-2/TRBV6-3,14,TRBJ1-2,CASSSEVVNYGYTF,TGTGCCAGCAGTTCTGAAGTGGTGAACTATGGCTACACCTTC
once,.,TRBV7-9,15,TRBJ2-6,CASSLRTPGVNVLTF,TGTGCCAGCAGCTTAAGGACTCCTGGGGTCAACGTCCTGACTTTC
.,.,TRBV4-1,12,TRBJ2-3,CASSQGGDTQYF,TGCGCCAGCAGCCAAGGAGGAGATACGCAGTATTTT
few,TRBD1,TRBV14,15,TRBJ1-1,CASSLSQGAGTEAFF,TGTGCCAGCAGCCTTTCACAGGGGGCAGGCACTGAAGCTTTCTTT
.,.,TRBV2,13,TRBJ2-7,CASSIDGGREQYF,TGTGCCAGCAGTATCGACGGGGGTCGAGAGCAGTACTTC
.,TRBD2,TRBV7-2,15,TRBJ2-7,CASSFSLAGTYEQYF,TGTGCCAGCAGCTTCAGCCTAGCGGGCACCTACGAGCAGTACTTC
.,TRBD2,TRBV7-9,14,TRBJ2-7,CASKKTSGSYEQYF,TGTGCCAGCAAGAAGACTAGCGGAAGCTACGAGCAGTACTTC
few,.,TRBV11-3,13,TRBJ2-1,CASSFGPSWGQFF,TGTGCCAGCAGCTTCGGTCCATCCTGGGGGCAGTTCTTC
.,.,TRBV5-1,15,TRBJ2-2,CASRTGATNTGELFF,TGCGCCAGCAGGACGGGGGCCACCAACACCGGGGAGCTGTTTTTT
many,TRBD2,TRBV7-3,19,TRBJ2-2,CASSPRGLAGNLGTGELFF,TGTGCCAGCTCCCCCCGAGGACTAGCGGGGAATCTGGGCACCGGGGAGCTGTTTTTT
many,TRBD2,TRBV28,14,TRBJ2-7,CASSRTSGSYEQYF,TGTGCCAGCAGCCGGACTAGCGGGAGCTACGAGCAGTACTTC
few,TRBD1,TRBV11-3,16,TRBJ1-2,CASSSGQGYLNYGYTF,TGTGCCAGCAGCTCAGGACAGGGTTACTTGAACTATGGCTACACCTTC
.,TRBD1,TRBV12-3/TRBV12-4,15,TRBJ2-3,CASSFSRGRTDTQYF,TGTGCCAGCAGTTTTAGCAGGGGGCGTACAGATACGCAGTATTTT
.,.,TRBV3-1,11,TRBJ1-2,CASSQGVGYTF,TGTGCCAGCAGCCAGGGGGTTGGCTACACCTTC
.,.,TRBV11-2,15,TRBJ1-2,CASSLRQARNYGYTF,TGTGCCAGCAGCTTACGACAGGCCCGAAACTATGGCTACACCTTC